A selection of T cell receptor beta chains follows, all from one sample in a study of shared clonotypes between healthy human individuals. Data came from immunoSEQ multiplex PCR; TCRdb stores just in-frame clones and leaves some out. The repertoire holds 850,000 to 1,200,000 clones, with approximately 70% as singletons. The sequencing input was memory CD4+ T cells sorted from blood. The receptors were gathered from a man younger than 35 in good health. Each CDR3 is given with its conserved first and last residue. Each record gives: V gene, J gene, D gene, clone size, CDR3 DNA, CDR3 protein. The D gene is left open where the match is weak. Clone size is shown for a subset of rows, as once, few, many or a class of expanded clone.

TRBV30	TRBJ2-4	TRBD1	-	TGTGCCTGGAGGGACAGGCAGGTAGCCAAAAACATTCAGTACTTC	CAWRDRQVAKNIQYF
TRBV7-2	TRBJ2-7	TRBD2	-	TGTGCCAGCAGCCTAAGACTAGCGGGGTCCTACGAGCAGTACTTC	CASSLRLAGSYEQYF
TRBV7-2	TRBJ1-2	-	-	TGTGCCAGCAGCGCGGGACTAACTAACTATGGCTACACCTTC	CASSAGLTNYGYTF
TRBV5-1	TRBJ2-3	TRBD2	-	TGCGCCAGCAGCTCCGGGAGGGCGACAGATACGCAGTATTTT	CASSSGRATDTQYF
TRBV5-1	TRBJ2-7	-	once	TGCGCCAGCAGTTCTCCCCTGGACGAGCAGTACTTC	CASSSPLDEQYF
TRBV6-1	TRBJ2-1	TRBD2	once	TGTGCCAGCAGTGAACGTGGGTTGGCTAGCGGGGGGTACAGCTCCTACAATGAGCAGTTCTTC	CASSERGLASGGYSSYNEQFF
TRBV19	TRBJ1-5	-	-	TGTGCCAGTAGTTCAGGGGCCCGCAATCAGCCCCAGCATTTT	CASSSGARNQPQHF
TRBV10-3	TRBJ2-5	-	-	TGTGCCATCAGTGAGCCGACAGGCCAAGAGACCCAGTACTTC	CAISEPTGQETQYF
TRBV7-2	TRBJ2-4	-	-	TGTGCCAGCAGCTCCGTCTACATTCAGTACTTC	CASSSVYIQYF
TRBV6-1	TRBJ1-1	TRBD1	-	TGTGCCAGCAGTGAAGGAGGGAGGGGGCGCCGCGATGAAGCTTTCTTT	CASSEGGRGRRDEAFF
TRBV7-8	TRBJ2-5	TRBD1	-	TGTGCCAGCAGCAAGGGACAGGTCCAAGAGACCCAGTACTTC	CASSKGQVQETQYF
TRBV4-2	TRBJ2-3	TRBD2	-	TGTGCCAGCAGCCAATCCCGAACTAGCGGGACATCAGGGGATACGCAGTATTTT	CASSQSRTSGTSGDTQYF
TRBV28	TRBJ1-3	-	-	TGTGCCAGCAGTTTCAGGGTTAGTTTTTCCAACACCATATATTTT	CASSFRVSFSNTIYF
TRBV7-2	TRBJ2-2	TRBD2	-	TGTGCCAGCAGCTCAATAGCGGGAGGCGGCGGGGAGCTGTTTTTT	CASSSIAGGGGELFF
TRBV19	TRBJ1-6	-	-	TGTGCCAGGGGAGACGAGGATTCACCCCTCCACTTT	CARGDEDSPLHF
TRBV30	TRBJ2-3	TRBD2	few	TGTGCCTGGAAGCGCGGGAGTACAGATACGCAGTATTTT	CAWKRGSTDTQYF
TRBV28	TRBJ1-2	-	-	TGTGCCAGCAGTATAAGGGGGAACTATGGCTACACCTTC	CASSIRGNYGYTF
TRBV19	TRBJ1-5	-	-	TGTGCCAGTAGTACCGCCCCGCTAAGCCCCTTTAGCAATCAGCCCCAGCATTTT	CASSTAPLSPFSNQPQHF
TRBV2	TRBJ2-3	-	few	TGTGCCAGCAGTGAAGGTGCCCGGAGGGGGTGGGCAGATACGCAGTATTTT	CASSEGARRGWADTQYF
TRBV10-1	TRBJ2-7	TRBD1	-	TGCGCCAGCAGTGACGGACAGGGCACCTACGAGCAGTACTTC	CASSDGQGTYEQYF
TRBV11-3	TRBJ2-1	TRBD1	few	TGTGCCAGCAGCATCGGACAGGGGGGCCACAATGAGCAGTTCTTC	CASSIGQGGHNEQFF
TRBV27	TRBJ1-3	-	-	TGTGCCAGCAGCCCCCCGGGCGGAAACACCATATATTTT	CASSPPGGNTIYF
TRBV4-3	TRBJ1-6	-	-	TGCGCCAGCAGCCAAGGGGGCAGTAATTCACCCCTCCACTTT	CASSQGGSNSPLHF
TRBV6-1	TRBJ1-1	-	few	TGTGCCAGCAGGCCCGGGCGTCTCACTGAAGCTTTCTTT	CASRPGRLTEAFF
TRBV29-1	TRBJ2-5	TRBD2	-	TGCAGCGTTGAAGGGATGACTGAGCGGGGGTGGGGAGAGACCCAGTACTTC	CSVEGMTERGWGETQYF
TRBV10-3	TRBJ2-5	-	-	TGTGCCATCAGGACTGGCGCGACCGGCGAGACCCAGTACTTC	CAIRTGATGETQYF
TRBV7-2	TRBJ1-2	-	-	TGTGCCAGCAGCTTAGGGGGCCAGGGTCTCTACGGCTACACCTTC	CASSLGGQGLYGYTF
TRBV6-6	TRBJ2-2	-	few	TGTGCCAGCAGTTACCAGGGCCTGAACACCGGGGAGCTGTTTTTT	CASSYQGLNTGELFF
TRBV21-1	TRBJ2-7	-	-	TGTGCCAGCAGCAAAATGGGGGAGAGCTCCTACGAGCAGTACTTC	CASSKMGESSYEQYF